This is a list of T cell receptor beta chains from one sample in a study of spatial heterogeneity in lung cancer. One entry per CDR3 protein, called by TCRdb with MiXCR from the 5' RACE reads. The sample yields around 48,000 distinct CDR3 sequences, over 4.5% seen once. The specimen was PBMCs, collected at surgery. The receptors derive from a male donor with early-stage non-small cell lung cancer. The CDR3 runs from the conserved cysteine through the conserved F or W. The D gene is left open where the match is weak. Size tells how often a clone was seen (once, few, many) or the class of an expanded clone, and some rows leave it out.

TRBD2 | TRBJ2-3 | TRBV12-3/TRBV12-4 | few | TGTGTCAGCAGTTTAGTGGTGGGACTAGAGAGCGGTACGCAGTATTTT | CVSSLVVGLESGTQYF
TRBD1 | TRBJ1-2 | TRBV3-1 | many | TGTGCCAGCAGCCAAGTTCGGACAGGGGGCAGCTATGGCTACACCTTC | CASSQVRTGGSYGYTF
NA | TRBJ2-7 | TRBV19 | NA | TGTGCCAGTAGTATCTCCGGGCCCCGAAGGGAGCAGTACTTC | CASSISGPRREQYF
TRBD2 | TRBJ2-1 | TRBV11-2 | many | TGTGCCAGCAGCTTACGGGGGGAGAATGAGCAGTTCTTC | CASSLRGENEQFF
NA | TRBJ2-7 | TRBV28 | few | TGTGCCAGCAGTCCAGGGGGGACGGACGAGCAGTACTTC | CASSPGGTDEQYF
TRBD2 | TRBJ2-5 | TRBV9 | many | TGTGCCAGCAGCGTTGGGACTAGCAGCGTCCACTGGGGAGAGACCCAGTACTTC | CASSVGTSSVHWGETQYF
NA | TRBJ2-2 | TRBV5-1 | NA | TGCGCCAGCAGCCCGACAGGGAACACCGGGGAGCTGTTTTTT | CASSPTGNTGELFF
TRBD2 | TRBJ2-1 | TRBV18 | many | TGTGCCAGCTCACCTACTAGCGGAGACAATGAGCAGTTCTTC | CASSPTSGDNEQFF
NA | TRBJ2-7 | TRBV19 | many | TGTGCCAGTAGTATCCGGGCTGGATACGAGCAGTACTTC | CASSIRAGYEQYF
NA | TRBJ2-7 | TRBV28 | many | TGTGCCAGCAGTTTGTTGTCCTTCTCCTACGAGCAGTACTTC | CASSLLSFSYEQYF
TRBD2 | TRBJ2-1 | TRBV11-2 | many | TGTGCCAGCAGCCCGCGGGACTACATAATCAATGAGCAGTTCTTC | CASSPRDYIINEQFF
NA | TRBJ2-1 | TRBV20-1 | many | TGCAGTGCTAGAGCCCATATGGTTTGGAATGAGCAGTTCTTC | CSARAHMVWNEQFF
NA | TRBJ1-6 | TRBV10-3 | NA | TGTGCCACTAACGGGCAGGGGAACAATTCACCCCTCCACTTT | CATNGQGNNSPLHF
TRBD1 | TRBJ2-1 | TRBV9 | many | TGTGCCAGCAGCGCGTCCACTGGGACAGGGGTCAATGAGCAGTTCTTC | CASSASTGTGVNEQFF
TRBD2 | TRBJ2-7 | TRBV7-2 | many | TGTGCCAGCAGTGCTAGCGGGAGTCGAGAGCAGTACTTC | CASSASGSREQYF
NA | TRBJ2-7 | TRBV27 | many | TGTGCCAGCTCGGAGTTGTTAGGTTTCGGGGTGCAGTACTTC | CASSELLGFGVQYF
NA | TRBJ1-1 | TRBV24-1 | many | TGTGCCACCAGTGATTACGGGACCAAAGCTTTCTTT | CATSDYGTKAFF
NA | TRBJ1-2 | TRBV5-1 | many | TGCGCCAGCAGCTTGGCCGGGGGTAACTATGGCTACACCTTC | CASSLAGGNYGYTF
NA | TRBJ2-5 | TRBV29-1 | many | TGCAGCGTTGAAGAGTTAGAAGAGACCCAGTACTTC | CSVEELEETQYF
NA | TRBJ2-7 | TRBV20-1 | NA | TGCAGTGCTAGCCTGGTCAGCGGGCGACCCTACGAGCAGTACTTC | CSASLVSGRPYEQYF
TRBD1 | TRBJ2-7 | TRBV20-1 | few | TGCAGTGCTAGATCAAACCGGGACAGGGTCGAGCAGTACTTC | CSARSNRDRVEQYF
NA | TRBJ1-1 | TRBV15 | many | TGTGCCACCAGCAGACAGGGGAACACTGAAGCTTTCTTT | CATSRQGNTEAFF
NA | TRBJ2-1 | TRBV19 | many | TGTGCCAGTAGTCAGGGGGGCAATGAGCAGTTCTTC | CASSQGGNEQFF
NA | TRBJ2-3 | TRBV6-2/TRBV6-3 | many | TGTGCCAGCAGTTACTCAAATGGGGCAGATACGCAGTATTTT | CASSYSNGADTQYF
NA | TRBJ1-5 | TRBV10-3 | many | TGTGCCATCGGCGGTACCAATCAGCCCCAGCATTTT | CAIGGTNQPQHF
NA | TRBJ2-7 | TRBV29-1 | many | TGCAGCGTTGGGGACAAGACGACCTCCTACGAGCAGTACTTC | CSVGDKTTSYEQYF
NA | TRBJ2-1 | TRBV20-1 | many | TGCAGTGCTAGACGTTACAATGAGCAGTTCTTC | CSARRYNEQFF
TRBD1 | TRBJ2-2 | TRBV19 | NA | TGTGCCAGTAGTATAGGGACAGGCAAACGAATGAACACCGGGGAGCTGTTTTTT | CASSIGTGKRMNTGELFF
TRBD1 | TRBJ1-5 | TRBV5-1 | NA | TGCGCCAGCAGTGCCGGGACAGGAGGATATAGCAATCAGCCCCAGCATTTT | CASSAGTGGYSNQPQHF
NA | TRBJ2-3 | TRBV7-8 | many | TGTGCCAGCAGCCCCAGAGGCGTCGTTGGCACAGATACGCAGTATTTT | CASSPRGVVGTDTQYF
NA | TRBJ2-7 | TRBV30 | few | TGTGCCTGGAGAGTCTCGGGACTGGTCCACGAGCAGTACTTC | CAWRVSGLVHEQYF
NA | TRBJ2-5 | TRBV7-7 | many | TGTGCTAGCAGCTTAGGGCAGCCTCCAGGGGAGACCCAGTACTTC | CASSLGQPPGETQYF
NA | TRBJ1-1 | TRBV11-2 | many | TGTGCCAGCAGCTTGGAGAGGACTGAAGCTTTCTTT | CASSLERTEAFF
NA | TRBJ2-1 | TRBV7-6 | many | TGTGCCAGCAGCTTATTCGCGGGACCCTCCTACAATGAGCAGTTCTTC | CASSLFAGPSYNEQFF
NA | TRBJ2-5 | TRBV6-6 | many | TGTGCCAGCACCCAGTGGGGGGCCCAAGAGACCCAGTACTTC | CASTQWGAQETQYF
TRBD1 | TRBJ2-2 | TRBV24-1 | many | TGTGCCACCAGTGTCTCCGGTACAGGGGCGAACACCGGGGAGCTGTTTTTT | CATSVSGTGANTGELFF
NA | TRBJ2-3 | TRBV5-1 | many | TGCGCCAGCAGACAGGCCGCGGGGCGAGATACGCAGTATTTT | CASRQAAGRDTQYF
NA | TRBJ1-1 | TRBV7-9 | many | TGTGCCAGCAGTTTACAGGGTCGAGACACTGAAGCTTTCTTT | CASSLQGRDTEAFF
TRBD2 | TRBJ2-3 | TRBV12-3/TRBV12-4 | many | TGTGCCAGCAGTTTTGGTGTAGCGGGAGCAGGAGATACGCAGTATTTT | CASSFGVAGAGDTQYF
TRBD2 | TRBJ2-5 | TRBV7-7 | many | TGTGCCAGCAGCTCCGGGGGAGGGGCTGGACAAGAGACCCAGTACTTC | CASSSGGGAGQETQYF
NA | TRBJ1-2 | TRBV5-1 | many | TGCGCCAGCAGCGAGGACAGTTTCTATGGCTACACCTTC | CASSEDSFYGYTF
NA | TRBJ2-1 | TRBV20-1 | many | TGCAGTGCCCCCCGGCTGAATGAGCAGTTCTTC | CSAPRLNEQFF
TRBD2 | TRBJ2-6 | TRBV18 | many | TGTGCCAGCTCACAACGGGGACTAGCGGGAGTTGGGGCCAACGTCCTGACTTTC | CASSQRGLAGVGANVLTF
TRBD2 | TRBJ2-7 | TRBV4-1 | many | TGCGCCAGCAGCCGTGGGACTAGCGGGATATACGAGCAGTACTTC | CASSRGTSGIYEQYF
NA | TRBJ1-1 | TRBV20-1 | NA | TGCAGTGCTAGAGGGACACTGAACACTGAAGCTTTCTTT | CSARGTLNTEAFF
TRBD2 | TRBJ2-7 | TRBV5-4 | NA | TGTGTCAGCAGCTCTGGACCCTCGACTAGCGGGAGAACATACGAGCAGTACTTC | CVSSSGPSTSGRTYEQYF
NA | TRBJ2-1 | TRBV20-1 | many | TGCAGTGCTAGAGGGGCGAAGCTCTCCTACAATGAGCAGTTCTTC | CSARGAKLSYNEQFF
TRBD1 | TRBJ2-4 | TRBV20-1 | many | TGCAGTGCTAGAGAGGTGACAGGGGGTGCCGGCATTCAGTACTTC | CSAREVTGGAGIQYF
NA | TRBJ1-1 | TRBV20-1 | few | TGCAGTGCCGATGCGGGACGGTCGATGAACACTGAAGCTTTCTTT | CSADAGRSMNTEAFF
NA | TRBJ2-1 | TRBV11-3 | many | TGTGCCAGCAGCCGAGGGCGAACCTCCTACAATGAGCAGTTCTTC | CASSRGRTSYNEQFF
TRBD1 | TRBJ2-7 | TRBV13 | many | TGTGCCAGCAGCGCTTGGACAGGGTCGGGGGAGCAGTACTTC | CASSAWTGSGEQYF
NA | TRBJ1-3 | TRBV6-2/TRBV6-3 | many | TGTGCCAGCAGTTACTCGGGTTCCGGAAACACCATATATTTT | CASSYSGSGNTIYF
NA | TRBJ2-7 | TRBV5-6 | NA | TGTGCCAGCAGCTTCGACAGGGCGGGAGAGCAGTACTTC | CASSFDRAGEQYF
NA | TRBJ1-1 | TRBV20-1 | many | TGCAGTGCTGTGAACAGGGCGATTACTGAAGCTTTCTTT | CSAVNRAITEAFF
NA | TRBJ2-1 | TRBV20-1 | many | TGCAGTGCTAACCAGGGCGGTGAGCAGTTCTTC | CSANQGGEQFF
NA | TRBJ1-5 | TRBV18 | NA | TGTGCCAGCTCACCCCCGTCTGGTCAGCCCCAGCATTTT | CASSPPSGQPQHF
TRBD1 | TRBJ2-7 | TRBV27 | many | TGTGCCAGCAGCCTTCGGGACAGGGGGGGATACGAGCAGTACTTC | CASSLRDRGGYEQYF
TRBD2 | TRBJ2-7 | TRBV10-3 | many | TGTGCCATCAGTGAGTCGCGGGCGGGAGGGCCTATATACGAGCAGTACTTC | CAISESRAGGPIYEQYF
NA | TRBJ1-3 | TRBV10-3 | many | TGTGCCATCAGTGAAACTGGAAACACCATATATTTT | CAISETGNTIYF
TRBD2 | TRBJ2-1 | TRBV10-1 | many | TGCGCCAGCAGTGACTTGACTAGCGGCAGCTCCTACAATGAGCAGTTCTTC | CASSDLTSGSSYNEQFF